Listed below are T cell receptor beta chains from one sample, sequenced in a study of radiotherapy plus CTLA-4 blockade in lung cancer. Some clones are missing from TCRdb's copy, which holds only in-frame ones; the method was immunoSEQ multiplex PCR. The sample consists of about 97,000 clones, 65% to 85% of them appearing once. The specimen comprised peripheral blood, sampled from a patient treated with radiotherapy plus ipilimumab. All receptors come from a human donor with non-small cell lung cancer who had a partial response to radiotherapy plus ipilimumab. Some clones in this sample may be carry-over from other donors' samples. The CDR3 runs from the conserved cysteine through the conserved F or W. Each record gives: V gene, J gene, CDR3 protein.

>TRBV5-5|TRBJ2-7
CASSSGLAGGYTYEQYF
>TRBV19|TRBJ1-5
CASSTDEQVYSNQPQHF
>TRBV14|TRBJ1-2
CASSQQQKYGYTF
>TRBV9|TRBJ2-3
CASSVRGLAGLPDAQYF
>TRBV5-4|TRBJ2-3
CASSSGFLGTDTQYF
>TRBV10-2|TRBJ1-2
CASSRDRSYGYTF
>TRBV4-3|TRBJ2-3
CASSQNPAGGRRDTQYF
>TRBV28|TRBJ1-4
CASRATGPNEKLFF
>TRBV11-3|TRBJ2-2
CASSLAGVANTGELFF
>TRBV5-6|TRBJ1-2
CASSLDRRDPLSYGYTF
>TRBV5-1|TRBJ2-2
CASSLSATTGELFF
>TRBV28|TRBJ1-2
CASSLSQAYGYTF
>TRBV6-4|TRBJ1-1
CASSAHSGNTEAFF
>TRBV2|TRBJ2-1
CASRRGHGYNEQFF
>TRBV5-1|NA
CASSLGAGETYEQYF
>TRBV9|TRBJ2-5
CASSVGGSPTETQYF
>TRBV19|TRBJ2-5
CASSPGWRETQYF
>TRBV27|TRBJ2-7
CASSRLGTYEQYF
>TRBV5-1|NA
CASSLSLSSYEQYF
>TRBV15|TRBJ1-1
CATSRARTEAFF
>TRBV18|TRBJ1-2
CASSPTRNHDRGIYGYTF
>TRBV5-3|TRBJ1-6
CASSLDRGSNSPLHF
>TRBV28|TRBJ1-1
CASSLRVGWNTEAFF
>TRBV27|NA
CASGTAGERYEQYF
>TRBV28|TRBJ2-7
CASSQERFSWAYEQYF
>TRBV4-3|TRBJ2-2
CASSPDRGRLSGELFF
>TRBV19|TRBJ1-1
CASRYLSGRSTEAFF
>TRBV7-9|TRBJ1-6
CASSLMEGSYNSPLHF
>TRBV29-1|TRBJ1-1
CSVRHMRQGGRGTEAFF
>TRBV6-6|TRBJ2-2
CASSYTPGGPGELFF
>TRBV7-9|TRBJ1-1
CASSPGLFTEAFF
>TRBV30|TRBJ1-2
CAWSGGSYNYGYTF
>TRBV7-6|TRBJ2-7
CASSLSPSGTYEQYF
>TRBV9|TRBJ2-3
CASSVGGGARGTDTQYF
>TRBV5-6|TRBJ2-5
CASSPRGGMGETQYF
>TRBV19|TRBJ1-1
CAAQTGDGTEAFF
>TRBV4-2|TRBJ2-5
CASSQDRPTSGETQYF
>TRBV7-2|TRBJ2-7
CASSATSGIESNEQYF
>TRBV27|TRBJ1-4
CASSQQGINEKLFF
>TRBV7-2|TRBJ1-1
CASSFQGQGNTEAFF
>TRBV5-6|TRBJ1-4
CASSVQGRLLATNEKLFF
>TRBV28|TRBJ1-1
CASSPGQGGTEAFF
>TRBV7-8|TRBJ2-5
CASSSRRLAQETQYF
>TRBV5-1|TRBJ1-1
CASSEDRNTEAFF
>TRBV18|TRBJ2-7
CASKLERKTYEQYF
>TRBV5-4|TRBJ1-2
CASSLGPEAGYTF
>TRBV5-1|TRBJ2-2
CASSLALEAWAGELFF
>TRBV7-8|TRBJ1-5
CASSLVQGARQPQHF
>TRBV28|TRBJ2-1
CASRTGAGTRYNEQFF
>TRBV11-3|TRBJ2-2
CASSGTRNTGELFF
>TRBV7-9|TRBJ1-5
CASSLIGGQPQHF
>TRBV5-1|TRBJ2-3
CASSFPGTSGRTDTQYF
>TRBV11-3|TRBJ2-7
CASSWTGFYEQYF
>TRBV11-2|TRBJ2-7
CASSLSGGTYEQYF
>TRBV5-4|TRBJ2-3
CASSLFSSDTQYF
>TRBV10-1|TRBJ2-2
CASSTYGGELFF